This entry concerns a single TCR beta chain. This sample was taken from a study of blood T cell repertoires in COVID-19. Study information: Spain, Italy and the United States supplied samples that represented acute and convalescent COVID-19. PBMCs, B-cell-depleted T cells, or T cells provided the cDNA or gDNA that made up the material.

Original methodology: Scientists estimated how many nucleated cells there were by amplifying reference gene primers. The repertoire was sequenced with immunoSEQ multiplex PCR; TCRdb's copy has only in-frame clones and lacks some. Clonal size and the V and J genes are those of that table, whereas D and trimming came from the DNA. This sample has 55,000 to 90,000 clones, with 75% to 90% found just once. Germline loops: CDR1 SGHTA, CDR2 FQGTGA. The CDR3 sequence is 18 residues long. V dropped 6 bases and J dropped 2; count of bases not matched to a gene: 15. The receptor comes from a woman older than 75 with active or convalescent COVID-19. The chain is built from TRBV7-3 and TRBJ1-2, with 10 bases lining up with TRBD1. Sequencing used peripheral blood. This CDR3 is CASSQRAGQGYRNYGYTF. For the CDR3, the DNA is TGTGCCAGCAGTCAACGGGCGGGACAGGGGTATAGGAACTATGGCTACACCTTC. The full variable domain, with the rest looked up from reference TRBV7-3 and TRBJ1-2, is GAGVSQTPSNKVTEKGKYVELRCDPISGHTALYWYRQSLGQGPEFLIYFQGTGAADDSGLPNDRFFAVRPEGSVSTLKIQRTERGDSAVYLCASSQRAGQGYRNYGYTFGSGTRLTVV.